There are a few counts of the clone carrying this T cell receptor beta chain. Antigen: not known. Germline values: CDR1 MNHEY, CDR2 SVGEGT. CDR3 length equals 15 residues. V dropped 6 bases and J dropped 5 bases, with 18 bases sitting between them. The data were taken from a study of Ad26.COV2.S vaccination and SARS-CoV-2 variants. Treatment indicated: some 19 received Ad26.COV2.S at low or high dose, single or two shots; several received placebo; per-sample allocation not given. Day 63 after the first vaccine or placebo injection was the time point for sampling. The donor was a Boston adult aged 18-55 years. Study-wide results and caveats: Post-vaccination breadth of spike-specific CD8+ and CD4+ T cell responses was reportedly substantial. Vaccinees showed greater spike-specific TCR breadth than placebo recipients.

Libraries were prepared by immunoSEQ multiplex PCR; TCRdb keeps only in-frame clonotypes and omits some of them. The data hold hundreds of thousands of clones, with about 88% observed a single time. This sequence was found in a person aged 18-60 years who received the Ad26.COV2.S COVID-19 vaccine or a placebo. Here the sequenced sample was peripheral blood, taken in a trial of Ad26.COV2.S vaccine versus placebo. The chain uses TRBV6-2 or TRBV6-3 and TRBJ2-3; weak D call: TRBD1 (5 bases). Written as DNA, the CDR3 is TGTGCCAGCAGCCTTATATCCAGGGTGAAAGATACGCAGTATTTT. Translated: CASSLISRVKDTQYF.